The rows below give T cell receptor beta chains drawn from one sample of a study of blood T cell repertoires in COVID-19. Using immunoSEQ multiplex PCR, the repertoire was profiled, and TCRdb retains in-frame clones only, with some absent. The table has 120,000 or so clones, 85% seen once; the top ten hold under 7%. Sequencing input: peripheral blood. The receptors derive from a man older than 75 with active or convalescent COVID-19. Both conserved end residues are part of each CDR3. D genes are given only for firm matches. Only part of the rows carry a size: once, few, many, or a class if the clone is expanded.

TRBV2	once	-	TRBJ1-6	CASNGQSSSYNSPLHF	TGTGCCAGCAATGGACAGTCGAGCTCCTATAATTCACCCCTCCACTTT
TRBV7-3	-	TRBD2	TRBJ2-2	CASSLHSGGAANTGELFF	TGTGCCAGCAGCCTGCATTCCGGGGGGGCCGCGAACACCGGGGAGCTGTTTTTT
TRBV7-9	-	-	TRBJ2-5	CASSRGDTTNQETQYF	TGTGCCAGCAGCAGAGGGGACACCACAAACCAAGAGACCCAGTACTTC
TRBV20-1	-	-	TRBJ2-4	CSASGQSSENIQYF	TGCAGTGCTAGTGGACAGTCATCGGAAAACATTCAGTACTTC
TRBV7-2	-	-	TRBJ2-1	CASSLLKSSYNEQFF	TGTGCCAGCAGCCTGTTAAAGAGCTCCTACAATGAGCAGTTCTTC
TRBV27	-	TRBD1	TRBJ2-2	CASRPGQGRTGELFF	TGTGCCAGCAGGCCGGGACAGGGTCGCACCGGGGAGCTGTTTTTT
TRBV9	-	-	TRBJ1-6	CASSVDTRRGSPLHF	TGTGCCAGCAGCGTGGATACGCGAAGGGGTTCACCCCTCCACTTT
TRBV7-2	-	-	TRBJ2-7	CASSLGGLLGEQYF	TGTGCCAGCAGCTTAGGTGGGCTCCTTGGGGAGCAGTACTTC
TRBV5-1	-	TRBD1	TRBJ1-3	CASSLEQGARGNTIYF	TGCGCCAGCAGCTTGGAACAGGGGGCTAGAGGAAACACCATATATTTT
TRBV7-9	-	TRBD1	TRBJ1-2	CASSLGQGGYGYTF	TGTGCCAGCAGCTTAGGACAGGGCGGCTATGGCTACACCTTC
TRBV7-2	-	-	TRBJ2-7	CASSYRGASGSSHEQYF	TGTGCCAGCAGCTACAGGGGTGCGAGCGGGAGTTCCCACGAGCAGTACTTC
TRBV23-1	-	-	TRBJ2-2	CASSCVRGLTGELFF	TGCGCCAGCAGTTGTGTTAGGGGACTCACCGGGGAGCTGTTTTTT
TRBV27	-	TRBD2	TRBJ2-3	CASSSWGGGADTQYF	TGTGCCAGCAGTTCCTGGGGCGGGGGGGCAGATACGCAGTATTTT
TRBV19	-	-	TRBJ1-4	CASSTRARGEEKLFF	TGTGCCAGTAGTACCCGGGCCAGGGGAGAGGAAAAACTGTTTTTT
TRBV4-2	-	-	TRBJ1-6	CASSQDWGQGALF	-
TRBV9	-	TRBD1	TRBJ1-3	CASSAHTQRTGGNTIYF	TGTGCCAGCAGCGCCCACACTCAGAGGACAGGCGGAAACACCATATATTTT
TRBV6-4	few	TRBD2	TRBJ2-1	CASSDSRTSGGNSSYNEQFF	TGTGCCAGCAGTGACTCGCGGACTAGCGGGGGGAATAGCTCCTACAATGAGCAGTTCTTC
TRBV7-6	-	TRBD1	TRBJ1-3	CASSPRTGVGGNTIYF	TGTGCCAGCAGCCCTAGGACAGGAGTGGGGGGAAACACCATATATTTT
TRBV10-3	-	-	TRBJ2-5	CAISGRAVTVGETQYF	TGTGCCATCAGTGGGCGGGCCGTCACGGTGGGAGAGACCCAGTACTTC
TRBV5-1	-	-	TRBJ1-2	CASSPFTGNGYTF	TGCGCCAGCAGTCCGTTTACAGGGAATGGCTACACCTTC
TRBV18	-	TRBD2	TRBJ2-7	CASSRAPNTGGPNEQYF	TGTGCCAGCTCACGAGCCCCCAATACGGGGGGGCCAAACGAGCAGTACTTC
TRBV6-5	-	TRBD1	TRBJ1-4	CASSYSTGSGEKLFF	TGTGCCAGCAGTTACTCGACAGGGTCGGGGGAAAAACTGTTTTTT
TRBV2	few	TRBD2	TRBJ2-2	CASSARLAVNTGELFF	TGTGCCAGCAGTGCTCGGCTAGCGGTGAACACCGGGGAGCTGTTTTTT
TRBV6-5	-	TRBD2	TRBJ2-7	CASSYSGPAGGYEQYF	TGTGCCAGCAGTTACTCGGGTCCAGCGGGGGGCTACGAGCAGTACTTC
TRBV18	-	TRBD2	TRBJ2-3	CASSPGDYTTDTQYF	TGTGCCAGCTCACCAGGGGACTACACCACAGATACGCAGTATTTT
TRBV3-1/TRBV3-2	-	TRBD1	TRBJ1-1	CASSQAETGAGAFF	TGTGCCAGCAGCCAGGCGGAAACAGGGGCAGGCGCTTTCTTT
TRBV12-3/TRBV12-4	-	-	TRBJ2-1	CASGLSYNEQFF	TGTGCCAGCGGCCTCTCCTACAATGAGCAGTTCTTC
TRBV5-4	few	TRBD1	TRBJ2-7	CASSFGDRGYEQYF	TGTGCCAGCAGCTTTGGGGACAGGGGCTACGAGCAGTACTTC
TRBV6-2/TRBV6-3	-	-	TRBJ1-2	CASSYLPGAYGYTF	TGTGCCAGCAGTTACCTCCCGGGAGCCTATGGCTACACCTTC
TRBV2	-	TRBD2	TRBJ2-1	CASSDQRERSQFF	TGTGCCAGCAGTGACCAGCGGGAGAGGTCGCAGTTCTTC
TRBV9	-	-	TRBJ1-2	CASSVDSNYGYTF	TGTGCCAGCAGCGTAGACAGTAACTATGGCTACACCTTC
TRBV24-1	-	-	TRBJ2-4	CATSVTTGTGNIQYF	TGTGCCACCAGTGTAACGACAGGAACGGGAAACATTCAGTACTTC
TRBV2	-	TRBD1	TRBJ1-2	CASSTSGQVNYGYTF	TGTGCCAGCAGCACCTCCGGACAGGTTAACTATGGCTACACCTTC
TRBV3-1/TRBV3-2	-	-	TRBJ1-2	CASSQPSGYTF	TGTGCCAGCAGCCAACCCTCCGGCTACACCTTC
TRBV5-1	-	TRBD1	TRBJ1-1	CASSTGDRRNTEAFF	TGCGCCAGCAGCACCGGGGACAGACGGAACACTGAAGCTTTCTTT
TRBV2	-	-	TRBJ1-3	CASSDIFWGGSGNTIYF	TGTGCCAGCAGCGACATTTTCTGGGGAGGCTCTGGAAACACCATATATTTT
TRBV7-2	-	-	TRBJ1-2	CASSLAGVGYGYTF	TGTGCCAGCAGCTTAGCCGGGGTAGGGTATGGCTACACCTTC
TRBV5-5	once	TRBD2	TRBJ2-5	CASSLVGTREETQYF	TGTGCCAGCAGCTTGGTAGGGACTAGGGAAGAGACCCAGTACTTC
TRBV9	-	-	TRBJ2-1	CASSVETLASSYNEQFF	TGTGCCAGCAGCGTAGAGACTCTCGCCTCCTCCTACAATGAGCAGTTCTTC
TRBV3-1/TRBV3-2	-	-	TRBJ2-5	CASSPSRAGDFGETQYF	TGTGCCAGCAGCCCATCGAGGGCAGGGGATTTCGGGGAGACCCAGTACTTC
TRBV19	-	TRBD2	TRBJ2-2	CASSPSSGANTGELFF	TGTGCCAGTAGTCCCTCGAGCGGGGCGAACACCGGGGAGCTGTTTTTT
TRBV6-1	-	-	TRBJ1-3	CASSETLGNTIYF	TGTGCCAGCAGTGAAACCCTAGGAAACACCATATATTTT
TRBV19	-	TRBD1	TRBJ1-5	CASSIGATGINQPQHF	TGTGCCAGTAGTATAGGGGCGACAGGGATCAATCAGCCCCAGCATTTT
TRBV14	-	TRBD1	TRBJ2-3	CASSQWGQTQYF	TGTGCCAGCAGCCAATGGGGACAGACGCAGTATTTT
TRBV11-2	-	TRBD2	TRBJ2-2	CASSPYRLAGGKNTGELFF	TGTGCCAGCAGCCCCTACCGACTAGCGGGAGGGAAAAACACCGGGGAGCTGTTTTTT
TRBV7-3	-	TRBD2	TRBJ2-2	CASSQAGGPNTGELFF	TGTGCCAGCAGCCAAGCGGGAGGTCCGAACACCGGGGAGCTGTTTTTT
TRBV7-3	-	TRBD2	TRBJ2-3	CASSLTGGLAADTQYF	TGTGCCAGCAGCTTAACGGGGGGACTAGCGGCAGATACGCAGTATTTT
TRBV11-3	-	-	TRBJ2-2	CASSLAPSGGELFF	TGTGCCAGCAGCTTAGCCCCTAGTGGCGGGGAGCTGTTTTTT